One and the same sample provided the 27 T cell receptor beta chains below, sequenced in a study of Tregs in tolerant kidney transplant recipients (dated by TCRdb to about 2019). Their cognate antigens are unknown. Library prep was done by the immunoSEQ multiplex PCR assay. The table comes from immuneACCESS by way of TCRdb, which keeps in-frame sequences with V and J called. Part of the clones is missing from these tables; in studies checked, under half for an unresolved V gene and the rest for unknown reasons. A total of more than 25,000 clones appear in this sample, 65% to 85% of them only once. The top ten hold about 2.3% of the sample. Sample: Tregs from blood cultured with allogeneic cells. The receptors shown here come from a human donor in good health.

The CDR3 nucleotides read TGTGCCAGCTCACCACGCGCTTCCTACAATGAGCAGTTCTTC. It codes for CASSPRASYNEQFF. This sequence joins TRBV18 and TRBJ2-1; D is uncertain. The CDR3 consists of 14 residues. Germline CDR1 KGHSH, CDR2 LQKENI. Trimming left V 1 base short and J 1 base short, with 5 bases between.

CDR3 DNA sequence: TGTGCCAGCAGCCCCCGTCTAGCCAAAGCGGGGGGAGAGCAGTACTTC. This translates into CASSPRLAKAGGEQYF. This sequence joins TRBV5-5 and TRBJ2-7, with TRBD2 matching over 9 bases. From germline, CDR1 is SGHKS and CDR2 YYEKEE (reference sequence). The CDR3 is 16 amino acids. V was clipped by 4 bases and J by 7 bases; unmatched bases: 15.

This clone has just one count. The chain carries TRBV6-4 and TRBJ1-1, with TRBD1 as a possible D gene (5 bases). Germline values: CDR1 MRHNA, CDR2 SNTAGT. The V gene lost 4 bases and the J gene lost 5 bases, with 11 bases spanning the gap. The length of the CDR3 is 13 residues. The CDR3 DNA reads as TGTGCCAGCAGTGTCGGGGGGGGGACTGAAGCTTTCTTT. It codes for CASSVGGGTEAFF.

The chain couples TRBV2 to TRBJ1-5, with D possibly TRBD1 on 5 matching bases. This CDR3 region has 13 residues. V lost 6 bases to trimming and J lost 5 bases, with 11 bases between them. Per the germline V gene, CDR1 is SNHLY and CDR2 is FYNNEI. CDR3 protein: CASRGTAYQPQHF. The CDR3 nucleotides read TGTGCCAGCAGGGGGACGGCCTATCAGCCCCAGCATTTT.

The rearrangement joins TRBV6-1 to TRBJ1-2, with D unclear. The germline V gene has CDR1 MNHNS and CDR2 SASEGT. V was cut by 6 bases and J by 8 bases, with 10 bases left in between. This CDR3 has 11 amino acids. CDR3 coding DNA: TGTGCCAGCAGACAAGTCTACGGCTACACCTTC. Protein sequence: CASRQVYGYTF.

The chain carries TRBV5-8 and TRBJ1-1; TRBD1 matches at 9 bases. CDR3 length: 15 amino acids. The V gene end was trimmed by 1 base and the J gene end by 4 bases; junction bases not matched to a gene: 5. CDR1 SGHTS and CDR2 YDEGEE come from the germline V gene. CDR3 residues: CASSLRGQGSTEAFF. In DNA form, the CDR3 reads TGTGCCAGCAGCTTGCGGGGACAGGGTTCCACTGAAGCTTTCTTT.

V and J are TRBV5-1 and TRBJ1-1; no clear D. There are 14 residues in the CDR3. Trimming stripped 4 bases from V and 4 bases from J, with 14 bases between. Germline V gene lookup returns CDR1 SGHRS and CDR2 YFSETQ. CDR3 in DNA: TGCGCCAGCAGCCCCGCCCCCTCGGGCACTGAAGCTTTCTTT. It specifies CASSPAPSGTEAFF.

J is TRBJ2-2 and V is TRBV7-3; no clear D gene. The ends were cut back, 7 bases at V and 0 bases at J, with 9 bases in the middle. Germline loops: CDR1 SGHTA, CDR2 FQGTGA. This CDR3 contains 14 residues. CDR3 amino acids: CASTPTANTGELFF. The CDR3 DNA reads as TGTGCCAGCACTCCGACCGCGAACACCGGGGAGCTGTTTTTT.

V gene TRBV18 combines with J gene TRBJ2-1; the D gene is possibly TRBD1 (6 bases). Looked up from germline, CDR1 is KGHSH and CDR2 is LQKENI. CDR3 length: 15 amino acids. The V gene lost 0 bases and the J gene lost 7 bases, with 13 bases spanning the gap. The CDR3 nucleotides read TGTGCCAGCTCACCACCGACAGGTGAGGGGAATGAGCAGTTCTTC. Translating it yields CASSPPTGEGNEQFF.

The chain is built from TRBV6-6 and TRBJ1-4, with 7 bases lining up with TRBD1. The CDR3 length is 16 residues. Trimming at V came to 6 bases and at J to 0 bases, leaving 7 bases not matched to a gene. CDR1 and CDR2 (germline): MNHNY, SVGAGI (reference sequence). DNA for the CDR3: TGTGCCAGCAGAGGGGGCGGATTTGCAACTAATGAAAAACTGTTTTTT. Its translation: CASRGGGFATNEKLFF.

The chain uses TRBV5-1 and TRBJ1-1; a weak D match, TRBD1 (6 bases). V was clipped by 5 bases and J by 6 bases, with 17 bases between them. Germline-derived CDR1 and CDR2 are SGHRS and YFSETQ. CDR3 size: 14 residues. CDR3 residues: CASRLQMTGSEAFF. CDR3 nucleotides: TGCGCCAGCAGGCTACAAATGACAGGTTCTGAAGCTTTCTTT.

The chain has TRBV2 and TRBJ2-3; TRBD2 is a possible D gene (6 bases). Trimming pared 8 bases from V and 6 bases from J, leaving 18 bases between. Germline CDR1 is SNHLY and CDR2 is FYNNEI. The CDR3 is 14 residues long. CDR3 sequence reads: CASFPGTGRDTQYF. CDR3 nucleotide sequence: TGTGCCAGCTTTCCGGGGACGGGGAGGGATACGCAGTATTTT.

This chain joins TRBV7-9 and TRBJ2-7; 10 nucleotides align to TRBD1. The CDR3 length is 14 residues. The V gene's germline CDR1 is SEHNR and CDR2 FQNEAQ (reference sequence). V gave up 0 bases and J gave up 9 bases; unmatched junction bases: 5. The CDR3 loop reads CASSLAGQGTRQYF. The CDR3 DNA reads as TGTGCCAGCAGCTTAGCGGGACAGGGGACAAGGCAGTACTTC.

CDR3 region: CSVARGTGGRETQYF. DNA of the CDR3: TGCAGCGTTGCTCGAGGGACAGGGGGCCGGGAGACCCAGTACTTC. J is TRBJ2-5 and V is TRBV29-1, with 12 bases matching TRBD1. Germline V gene lookup returns CDR1 SQVTM and CDR2 ANQGSEA. The CDR3 totals 15 residues. J was trimmed by 5 bases and V by 4 bases; bases with no gene match: 8.

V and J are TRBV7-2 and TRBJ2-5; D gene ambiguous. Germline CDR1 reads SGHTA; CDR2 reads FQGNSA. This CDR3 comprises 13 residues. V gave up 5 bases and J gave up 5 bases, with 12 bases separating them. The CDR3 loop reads CASSAFKRETQYF. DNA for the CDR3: TGTGCCAGCAGCGCCTTTAAGCGTGAGACCCAGTACTTC. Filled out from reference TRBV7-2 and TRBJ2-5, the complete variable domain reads GAGVSQSPSNKVTEKGKDVELRCDPISGHTALYWYRQSLGQGLEFLIYFQGNSAPDKSGLPSDRFSAERTGGSVSTLTIQRTQQEDSAVYLCASSAFKRETQYFGPGTRLLVL.

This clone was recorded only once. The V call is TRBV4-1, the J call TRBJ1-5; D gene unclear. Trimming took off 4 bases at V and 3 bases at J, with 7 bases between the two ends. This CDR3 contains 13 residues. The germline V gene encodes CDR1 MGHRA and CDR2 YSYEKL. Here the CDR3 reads CASSPLINQPQHF. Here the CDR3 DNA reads TGCGCCAGCAGCCCCTTAATCAATCAGCCCCAGCATTTT.

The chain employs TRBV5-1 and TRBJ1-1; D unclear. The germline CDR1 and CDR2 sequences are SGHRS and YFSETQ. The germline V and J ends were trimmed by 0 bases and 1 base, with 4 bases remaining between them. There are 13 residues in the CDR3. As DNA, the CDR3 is TGCGCCAGCAGCTTGGTTAGGAACACTGAAGCTTTCTTT. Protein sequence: CASSLVRNTEAFF. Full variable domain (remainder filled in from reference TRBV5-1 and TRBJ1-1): KAGVTQTPRYLIKTRGQQVTLSCSPISGHRSVSWYQQTPGQGLQFLFEYFSETQRNKGNFPGRFSGRQFSNSRSEMNVSTLELGDSALYLCASSLVRNTEAFFGQGTRLTVV.

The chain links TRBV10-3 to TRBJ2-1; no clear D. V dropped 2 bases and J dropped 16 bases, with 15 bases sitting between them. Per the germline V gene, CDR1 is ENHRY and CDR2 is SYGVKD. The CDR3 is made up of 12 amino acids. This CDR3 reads CAISEVETSKFF. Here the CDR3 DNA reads TGTGCCATCAGTGAGGTGGAGACATCGAAATTCTTC.

The CDR3 nucleotides are TGTGCCAGCGCAGGGAGCACAGATACGCAGTATTTT. It encodes CASAGSTDTQYF. The V and J genes are TRBV5-6 and TRBJ2-3, with D possibly TRBD1 on 5 matching bases. CDR3 length: 12 residues. Germline V gene lookup returns CDR1 SGHDT and CDR2 YYEEEE. V dropped 7 bases and J dropped 0 bases, with 6 bases sitting between them.

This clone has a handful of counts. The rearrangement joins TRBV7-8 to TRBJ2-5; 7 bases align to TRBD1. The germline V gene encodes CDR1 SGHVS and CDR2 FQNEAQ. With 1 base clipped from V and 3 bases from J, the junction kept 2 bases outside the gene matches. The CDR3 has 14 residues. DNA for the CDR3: TGTGCCAGCAGCTTAGGCAGGGGGAAAGAGACCCAGTACTTC. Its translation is CASSLGRGKETQYF.

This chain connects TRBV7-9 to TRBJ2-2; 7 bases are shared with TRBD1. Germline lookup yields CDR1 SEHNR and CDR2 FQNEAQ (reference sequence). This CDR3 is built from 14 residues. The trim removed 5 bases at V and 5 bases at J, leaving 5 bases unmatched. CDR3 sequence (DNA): TGTGCCAGCAGCACCAGGACAGGAACCGGGGAGCTGTTTTTT. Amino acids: CASSTRTGTGELFF.

The CDR3 protein is CAISSAGTGFGGELFF. Here the CDR3 DNA reads TGTGCCATCAGTTCAGCCGGGACAGGGTTTGGCGGGGAGCTGTTTTTT. The rearrangement uses TRBV10-3 and TRBJ2-2; 9 bases are a match to TRBD1. CDR3 length: 16 amino acids. Germline-derived CDR1 and CDR2 are ENHRY and SYGVKD. Losses at the gene ends were 5 bases for V and 7 bases for J; bases not matched to a gene: 11.

The CDR3 loop is CAINLDGGYGYTF. In DNA form, the CDR3 reads TGTGCCATCAATCTTGACGGGGGCTATGGCTACACCTTC. V usage is TRBV10-3 and J usage is TRBJ1-2; TRBD1 might be the D (5 bases). The CDR3 length is 13 residues. The V gene's germline CDR1 is ENHRY and CDR2 SYGVKD. Trimming left V 7 bases short and J 4 bases short, with 13 bases between.

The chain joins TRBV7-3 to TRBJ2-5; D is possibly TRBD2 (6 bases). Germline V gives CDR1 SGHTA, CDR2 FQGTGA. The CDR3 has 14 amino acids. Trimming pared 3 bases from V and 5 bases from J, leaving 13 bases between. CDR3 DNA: TGTGCCAGCAGCTTTATGGCCGGAGGGGAGACCCAGTACTTC. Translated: CASSFMAGGETQYF.

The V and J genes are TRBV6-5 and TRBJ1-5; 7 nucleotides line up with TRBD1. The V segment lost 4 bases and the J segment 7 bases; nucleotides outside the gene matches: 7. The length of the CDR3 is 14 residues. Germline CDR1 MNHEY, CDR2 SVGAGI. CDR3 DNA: TGTGCCAGCAGTTCCCAGGGGGTGGGCCAGCCCCAGCATTTT. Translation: CASSSQGVGQPQHF.

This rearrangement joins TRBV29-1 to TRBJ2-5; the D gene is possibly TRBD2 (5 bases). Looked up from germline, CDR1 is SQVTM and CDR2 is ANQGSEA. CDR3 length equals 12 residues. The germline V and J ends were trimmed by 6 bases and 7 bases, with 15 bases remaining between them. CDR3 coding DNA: TGCAGCGTGCAGGAGGATTTAGGGACCCAGTACTTC. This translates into CSVQEDLGTQYF.

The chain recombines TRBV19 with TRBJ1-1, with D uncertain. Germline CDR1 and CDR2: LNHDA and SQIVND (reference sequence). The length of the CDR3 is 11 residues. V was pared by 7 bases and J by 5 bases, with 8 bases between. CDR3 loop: CASTLETEAFF. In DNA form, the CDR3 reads TGTGCCAGTACCCTGGAGACTGAAGCTTTCTTT.